The 27 T cell receptor beta chains in this list originate from one sample, sequenced in a study of T cell changes during pregnancy in multiple sclerosis (dated by TCRdb to between 2017 and 2020). The method behind the library was the immunoSEQ multiplex PCR assay. TCRdb carries this immuneACCESS record with in-frame sequences only. Its versions omit some clonotypes, under half of them owing to an unresolved V gene in the studies checked, with the rest unexplained. The sample records around 42,000 clones, 75% to 95% of which are singletons. The top ten hold roughly 0.5% of the sample. Source: CD4+ T cells from peripheral blood mononuclear cells, taken in the second trimester of pregnancy. The receptors originated from a female donor in good health, enrolled as a control in a pregnancy study.

The V call is TRBV6-6, the J call TRBJ2-2, with 7 positions matching TRBD1. Germline CDR1 MNHNY, CDR2 SVGAGI (reference sequence). This CDR3 has 15 amino acids. Losses at the gene ends were 8 bases for V and 4 bases for J; bases not matched to a gene: 10. The CDR3 nucleotides are TGTGCCAGCCAAAAAGAAGGGGGCTTCACCGGGGAGCTGTTTTTT. This gives the protein CASQKEGGFTGELFF.

This chain links TRBV28 with TRBJ2-1, with TRBD1 as a possible D gene (6 bases). Per germline, CDR1 MDHEN and CDR2 SYDVKM. V was trimmed by 7 bases and J by 10 bases, leaving 17 bases between them. The CDR3 sequence is 13 residues long. The CDR3 loop is CASNNNLQGEQFF. The CDR3 region has the DNA TGTGCCAGCAATAATAACCTCCAGGGGGAGCAGTTCTTC.

This clone was seen a handful of times. The chain employs TRBV4-1 and TRBJ1-4, with 7 bases that match TRBD1. The length of the CDR3 is 18 residues. Germline values: CDR1 MGHRA, CDR2 YSYEKL. V lost 1 base and J lost 0; bases outside the gene matches: 8. The chain's CDR3 is CASSQGPTGAATNEKLFF. CDR3 DNA sequence: TGCGCCAGCAGCCAAGGCCCCACAGGGGCCGCAACTAATGAAAAACTGTTTTTT.

This rearrangement joins TRBV4-3 to TRBJ2-1; TRBD2 matches at 12 bases. The CDR3 is made up of 18 amino acids. V was clipped by 0 bases and J by 8 bases; unmatched bases: 11. CDR1 is LGHNA and CDR2 is YSLEER in the germline V gene. The CDR3 DNA follows: TGCGCCAGCAGCCAAGACACCCTACTAGCGGGAGGATATGATGAGCAGTTCTTC. The encoded protein is CASSQDTLLAGGYDEQFF.

CDR3 in amino acids: CASSVEGQGYSPLHF. CDR3 nucleotides: TGTGCCAGCAGCGTAGAGGGACAGGGGTATTCACCCCTCCACTTT. The rearrangement links TRBV9 to TRBJ1-6; 10 bases are a match to TRBD1. The CDR3 is made up of 15 amino acids. Germline-derived CDR1 and CDR2 are SGDLS and YYNGEE. J gave up 8 bases and V 0 bases, and 2 bases lay outside the gene matches.

CDR3 coding DNA: TGTGCCAGCAGTTACACGAAAGACAGGGGGTGGCCCCAGCATTTT. It is translated as CASSYTKDRGWPQHF. The chain links TRBV6-5 to TRBJ1-5; 9 bases map to TRBD1. V shed 2 bases and J 9 bases; nucleotides not matched to a gene: 8. This CDR3 has 15 residues. Germline V gene data show CDR1 as MNHEY and CDR2 as SVGAGI.

The chain has TRBV5-1 and TRBJ2-3; the match to TRBD2 covers 9 bases. The CDR3 has 19 residues. The germline gives CDR1 SGHRS, CDR2 YFSETQ. The V gene end was trimmed by 2 bases and the J gene end by 0 bases; junction bases not matched to a gene: 13. Here the CDR3 DNA reads TGCGCCAGCAGCTTCTTCCCTAGCGGGGTGCAAACTAGCACAGATACGCAGTATTTT. Its protein product is CASSFFPSGVQTSTDTQYF. Based on the CDR3 plus reference TRBV5-1 and TRBJ2-3, the full variable domain is KAGVTQTPRYLIKTRGQQVTLSCSPISGHRSVSWYQQTPGQGLQFLFEYFSETQRNKGNFPGRFSGRQFSNSRSEMNVSTLELGDSALYLCASSFFPSGVQTSTDTQYFGPGTRLTVL.

V usage is TRBV6-4 and J usage is TRBJ1-5; perhaps TRBD1 as D (5 bases). The CDR3 contains 16 residues. V shed 6 bases and J shed 0 bases, with 15 bases lying between them. Germline V gene data show CDR1 as MRHNA and CDR2 as SNTAGT. CDR3 residues: CASSVDSNDSNQPQHF. CDR3 in DNA: TGTGCCAGCAGCGTTGACAGCAACGATAGCAATCAGCCCCAGCATTTT.

CDR3 sequence: CASSRYLYNEQFF. The CDR3, as DNA: TGTGCCAGCAGTCGGTATCTCTACAATGAGCAGTTCTTC. The chain employs TRBV7-2 and TRBJ2-1, with D hard to call. The germline gives CDR1 SGHTA, CDR2 FQGNSA. The CDR3 length is 13 residues. The V gene lost 6 bases and the J gene lost 3 bases, with 9 bases spanning the gap.

In its sample, this clone was seen once. V gene TRBV2 combines with J gene TRBJ2-7; 7 positions agree with TRBD1. J lost 4 bases, V lost 5 bases, and 2 bases had no gene match. Germline CDR1 SNHLY, CDR2 FYNNEI. The CDR3 has 12 residues. The CDR3 reads CASSRQGYEQYF. In nucleotides, the CDR3 is TGTGCCAGCAGTAGACAGGGTTACGAGCAGTACTTC. Filled out from reference TRBV2 and TRBJ2-7, the complete variable domain reads EPEVTQTPSHQVTQMGQEVILRCVPISNHLYFYWYRQILGQKVEFLVSFYNNEISEKSEIFDDQFSVERPDGSNFTLKIRSTKLEDSAMYFCASSRQGYEQYFGPGTRLTVT.

This clone was observed a single time. This chain connects TRBV18 to TRBJ2-1; D not resolved. Germline V gene lookup returns CDR1 KGHSH and CDR2 LQKENI. Trimming removed 1 base from V and 8 bases from J, with 6 bases in between. This CDR3 comprises 12 residues. The CDR3 sequence: CASSPLLDEQFF. DNA of the CDR3: TGTGCCAGCTCACCACTACTGGATGAGCAGTTCTTC.

Of note for this clone: At one end the junction does not follow the germline gene, possibly because of a read error. The chain joins TRBV5-1 to TRBJ2-7; no firm D call. CDR3 length equals 12 residues. The germline CDR1 and CDR2 sequences are SGHRS and YFSETQ. CDR3 bases: TGCGCCAGCAGCCAAGACTTCTACGGGCAGTACTTC. Translation gives CASSQDFYGQYF.

This clone was detected once. The V gene is TRBV7-2, the J gene TRBJ2-4; tentatively, D is TRBD2 (5 bases). The CDR3 runs 13 residues. The V and J ends lost 5 bases and 6 bases respectively, with 11 bases between them. Germline-derived CDR1 and CDR2 are SGHTA and FQGNSA. The DNA of the CDR3 is TGTGCCAGCAGCCAAGCGGAGGCAAACATTCAGTACTTC. Amino acid sequence: CASSQAEANIQYF.

The rearrangement links TRBV28 to TRBJ2-7; D remains unclear. This CDR3 region has 12 residues. Deletions cut 3 bases from V and 1 base from J, with 4 bases between. Germline assignment: CDR1 MDHEN and CDR2 SYDVKM. The CDR3 DNA is TGTGCCAGCAGTTTCAGGTCCTACGAGCAGTACTTC. Encoded protein: CASSFRSYEQYF.

The gene calls are TRBV28 and TRBJ2-7; 14 positions match TRBD2. The CDR3 loop spans 16 amino acids. Looked up from germline, CDR1 is MDHEN and CDR2 is SYDVKM. V was clipped by 3 bases and J by 6 bases; unmatched bases: 7. The CDR3 region has the DNA TGTGCCAGCAGTTTCCCGGGACTAGCGGGAGCAAGCGAGCAGTACTTC. Its protein product is CASSFPGLAGASEQYF.

The chain joins TRBV10-3 to TRBJ2-2, with 8 nucleotides matching TRBD2. The V segment lost 10 bases and the J segment 5 bases; nucleotides outside the gene matches: 6. The CDR3 sequence is 13 residues long. The germline gives CDR1 ENHRY, CDR2 SYGVKD. CDR3 loop: CATGGGRTGELFF. The CDR3 DNA is TGTGCCACGGGCGGGGGGCGAACCGGGGAGCTGTTTTTT.

This sequence joins TRBV21-1 and TRBJ2-7; no DNA check was done on the table's D call, TRBD2. TRBV21-1 is a pseudogene locus. This CDR3 region has 16 residues. This CDR3 is CASSKGASGSSYEQYF. The CDR3 DNA reads TGTGCCAGCAGCAAAGGCGCTAGCGGGAGTTCCTACGAGCAGTACTTC.

The chain links TRBV28 to TRBJ2-7; 7 nucleotides match TRBD1. Unmatched junction bases numbered 4, after V lost 4 bases and J lost 4 bases. The CDR3 has 13 amino acids. CDR1 is MDHEN and CDR2 is SYDVKM in the germline V gene. As DNA, the CDR3 is TGTGCCAGCAGTTACCGGGACAGATACGAGCAGTACTTC. Translation gives CASSYRDRYEQYF.

This chain links TRBV5-6 with TRBJ2-1; maybe TRBD2 (5 bases). The V and J ends lost 0 bases and 3 bases respectively, with 13 bases between them. CDR3 length: 16 residues. CDR1 and CDR2 (germline): SGHDT, YYEEEE. CDR3 amino acids: CASSLGGGSNYNEQFF. In DNA, the CDR3 is TGTGCCAGCAGCTTGGGTGGAGGATCCAACTACAATGAGCAGTTCTTC.

This chain connects TRBV27 to TRBJ2-2; TRBD2 matches 10 bases. The CDR3 is 16 residues long. Germline trimming cut 6 bases from V and 6 bases from J; bases unmatched to any gene: 10. The germline V gene encodes CDR1 MNHEY and CDR2 SMNVEV (reference sequence). The CDR3: CASRPSSGSAAGELFF. The CDR3 nucleotides read TGTGCCAGCAGACCGTCTAGCGGGAGTGCGGCCGGGGAGCTGTTTTTT.

The chain recombines TRBV6-6 with TRBJ2-1, with D possibly matching TRBD1 (5 bases). The CDR3 runs to 13 residues. Germline V gene data show CDR1 as MNHNY and CDR2 as SVGAGI (reference sequence). V was trimmed by 2 bases and J by 7 bases, leaving 9 bases between them. CDR3 amino acids: CASSYQDTNEQFF. CDR3 nucleotide sequence: TGTGCCAGCAGTTACCAGGACACGAATGAGCAGTTCTTC.

Comment on this clone: The junction shows a germline mismatch at one end, possibly a read error. The chain is built from TRBV18 and TRBJ2-5, with D possibly TRBD2 on 6 matching bases. Per germline, CDR1 KGHSH and CDR2 LQKENI. The CDR3 runs to 14 residues. Here the CDR3 reads CASSPSGEVTLTNF. CDR3 DNA: TGTGCCAGCTCACCTTCGGGGGAAGTGACCCTTACAAACTTC.

The chain combines TRBV7-6 with TRBJ2-5; TRBD2 agrees at 11 bases. This CDR3 comprises 16 residues. Germline CDR1 reads SGHVS; CDR2 reads FNYEAQ. The V and J ends lost 5 bases and 5 bases, in that order; junction bases with no gene match: 10. CDR3 protein: CASSLVLAGGWETQYF. Here the CDR3 DNA reads TGTGCCAGCAGCCTTGTTCTAGCGGGAGGTTGGGAGACCCAGTACTTC.

The V gene is TRBV11-2, the J gene TRBJ1-1, with 11 nucleotides matching TRBD1. CDR3 size: 16 residues. J lost 4 bases, V lost 4 bases, and 8 bases had no gene match. From germline, CDR1 is SGHAT and CDR2 FQNNGV. The CDR3 nucleotides are TGTGCCAGCAGCTCCTTCCGGGACAGGGGGTTCACTGAAGCTTTCTTT. It encodes CASSSFRDRGFTEAFF.

The V gene is TRBV7-6, the J gene TRBJ2-1; a weak D match, TRBD1 (6 bases). CDR1 and CDR2 (germline): SGHVS, FNYEAQ. There are 19 residues in the CDR3. Between the trimmed V and J ends, which lost 3 bases and 2 bases, there was a span of 23 bases. CDR3 DNA sequence: TGTGCCAGCAGCTTCTTTCCGACCGTTGTGAAGGGGGCCTACAATGAGCAGTTCTTC. Translated, it gives CASSFFPTVVKGAYNEQFF.

This clone was counted only a few times. The chain uses TRBV27 and TRBJ1-5; D possibly corresponds to TRBD1 (5 bases). There are 16 residues in the CDR3. CDR1 is MNHEY, CDR2 SMNVEV, per germline (reference sequence). Deletions cut 6 bases from V and 5 bases from J, with 20 bases between. The CDR3 bases are TGTGCCAGCAGCCCGCTAGTGGGGCGCCAGGATCAGCCCCAGCATTTT. It codes for CASSPLVGRQDQPQHF.

This clone was recorded once. V and J are TRBV6-1 and TRBJ1-1; D unclear. Trimming took off 6 bases at V and 0 bases at J, with 8 bases between the two ends. Germline assignment: CDR1 MNHNS and CDR2 SASEGT. The CDR3 runs 13 residues. CDR3 loop: CASRTEMNTEAFF. CDR3 nucleotide sequence: TGTGCCAGCAGGACTGAGATGAACACTGAAGCTTTCTTT.